These T cell receptor beta chains were read from a single sample in a study of blood T cells in healthy people across ages. Via MiXCR, TCRdb re-called the 5' RACE reads, giving one row per CDR3 protein. The sample includes hundreds of thousands of distinct CDR3 sequences, around 24% of them seen just once. This sample also belongs to another study, concerning T cells of mothers and their children.

The material sequenced was blood. The source of these receptors is a boy aged 10-17 years in good health. Both conserved end residues are part of each CDR3. The D gene is left open where the match is weak. Size values are once, few and many counts, or a class for expanded clones, and some rows have none.

V	size	D	J	DNA	CDR3
TRBV4-1	few	.	TRBJ2-4	TGCGCCAGCAGCCAGGACTCTCTAGGAAGTTTTCAGTACTTC	CASSQDSLGSFQYF
TRBV6-2/TRBV6-3	.	TRBD1	TRBJ2-7	TGTGCCAGCAGAGCTCCGGGACAGGGGGCCCACGAGCAGTACTTC	CASRAPGQGAHEQYF
TRBV7-2	.	.	TRBJ1-2	TGTGCCAGCAGCCGCCTGTATTGGACAGTTAACTATGGCTACACCTTC	CASSRLYWTVNYGYTF
TRBV27	few	.	TRBJ2-3	TGTGCCACCCGTGGGCGCCGCACAGATACGCAGTATTTT	CATRGRRTDTQYF
TRBV24-1	few	.	TRBJ2-1	TGTGCCACCAGTGATCACCTGGGGCCCGGCACCCACAATGAGCAGTTCTTC	CATSDHLGPGTHNEQFF
TRBV5-1	.	.	TRBJ1-4	TGCGCCAGCAGCTTTTCGGCAGCTAATGAAAAACTGTTTTTT	CASSFSAANEKLFF
TRBV29-1	.	TRBD1	TRBJ1-2	TGCAGCGTCGAAGATGACAGGGGGCCCTATGGCTACACCTTC	CSVEDDRGPYGYTF
TRBV29-1	.	TRBD2	TRBJ2-7	TGCAGCGTTATAGAGCGGGGTACCTACGAGCAGTACTTC	CSVIERGTYEQYF
TRBV7-9	few	.	TRBJ2-1	TGTGCCAGCAGCAGGGGGAGCAATGAGCAGTTCTTC	CASSRGSNEQFF
TRBV10-3	few	TRBD1	TRBJ2-2	TGTGCCATCAGCGGGACAGGGAACACCGGGGAGCTGTTTTTT	CAISGTGNTGELFF
TRBV6-5	.	TRBD2	TRBJ2-7	TGTGCCAGCAGCGCCGGGACTAGCGGGAGTTACTACGAGCAGTACTTC	CASSAGTSGSYYEQYF
TRBV7-9	.	.	TRBJ2-3	TGTGCCAGCAGCTTAGCGTCAGACTTCACAGATACGCAGTATTTT	CASSLASDFTDTQYF
TRBV27	.	.	TRBJ2-1	TGTGCCAGCAGTTTATCCAACGGAGGCCCCCATGAGCAGTTCTTC	CASSLSNGGPHEQFF
TRBV7-2	.	.	TRBJ2-7	TGTGCCAGCAGCTTAGTCCCCGGGGACCACGAGCAGTACTTC	CASSLVPGDHEQYF
TRBV27	few	.	TRBJ1-5	TGTGCCAGGGGGAGGCGTAGCAATCAGCCCCAGCATTTT	CARGRRSNQPQHF